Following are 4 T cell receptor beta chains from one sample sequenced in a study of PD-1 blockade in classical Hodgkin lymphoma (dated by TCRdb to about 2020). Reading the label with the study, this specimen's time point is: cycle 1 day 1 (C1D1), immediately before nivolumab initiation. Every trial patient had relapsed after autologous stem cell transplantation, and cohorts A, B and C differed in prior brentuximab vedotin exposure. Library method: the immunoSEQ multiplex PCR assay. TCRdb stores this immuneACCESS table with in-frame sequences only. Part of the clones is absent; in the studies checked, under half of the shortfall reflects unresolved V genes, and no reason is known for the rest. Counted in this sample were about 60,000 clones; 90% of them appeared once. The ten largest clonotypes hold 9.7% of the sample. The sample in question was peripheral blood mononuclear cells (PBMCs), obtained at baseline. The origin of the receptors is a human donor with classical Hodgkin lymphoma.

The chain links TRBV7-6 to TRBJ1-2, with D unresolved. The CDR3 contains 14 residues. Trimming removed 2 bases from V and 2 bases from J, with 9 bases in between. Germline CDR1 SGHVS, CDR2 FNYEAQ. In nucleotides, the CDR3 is TGTGCCAGCAGCTTATCCGCAGGCAACTATGGCTACACCTTC. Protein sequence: CASSLSAGNYGYTF.

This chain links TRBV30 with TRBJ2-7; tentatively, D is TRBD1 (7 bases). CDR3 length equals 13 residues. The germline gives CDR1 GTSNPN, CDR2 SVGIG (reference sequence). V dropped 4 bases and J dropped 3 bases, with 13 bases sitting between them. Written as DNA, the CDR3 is TGTGCCTGGAACCAGGGGGGACTCTACGAGCAGTACTTC. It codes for CAWNQGGLYEQYF.

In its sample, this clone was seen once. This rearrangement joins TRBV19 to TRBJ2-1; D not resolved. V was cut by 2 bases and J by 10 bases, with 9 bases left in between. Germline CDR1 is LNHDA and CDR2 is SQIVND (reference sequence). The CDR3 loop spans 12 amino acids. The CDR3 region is CASSIFIGEQFF. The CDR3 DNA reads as TGTGCCAGTAGTATATTTATAGGAGAGCAGTTCTTC. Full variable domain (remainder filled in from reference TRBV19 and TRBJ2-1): DGGITQSPKYLFRKEGQNVTLSCEQNLNHDAMYWYRQDPGQGLRLIYYSQIVNDFQKGDIAEGYSVSREKKESFPLTVTSAQKNPTAFYLCASSIFIGEQFFGPGTRLTVL.

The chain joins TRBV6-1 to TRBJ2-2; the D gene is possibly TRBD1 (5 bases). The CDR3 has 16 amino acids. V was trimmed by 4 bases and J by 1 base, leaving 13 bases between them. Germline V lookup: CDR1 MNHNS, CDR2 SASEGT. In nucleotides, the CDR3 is TGTGCCAGCAGTGGCCTCGACAGACTGAACACCGGGGAGCTGTTTTTT. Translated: CASSGLDRLNTGELFF.